Each of the 5 T cell receptor beta chains below was sequenced from the same sample in a study of radiotherapy plus CTLA-4 blockade in lung cancer. Clones were read by immunoSEQ multiplex PCR, and TCRdb kept only the in-frame ones, dropping some. The sample carries 35,000 to 40,000 clones, about 86% recorded once. The material was peripheral blood, obtained from a patient treated with radiotherapy plus ipilimumab. These receptors originate from a human donor with non-small cell lung cancer whose response to radiotherapy plus ipilimumab could not be evaluated.

The chain employs TRBV28 and TRBJ1-2; D possibly corresponds to TRBD1 (5 bases). The germline V gene has CDR1 MDHEN and CDR2 SYDVKM. The V end lost 3 bases, the J end lost 7 bases, and 24 bases lay between the germline ends. The CDR3 contains 17 residues. Here the CDR3 reads CASSFLAGALGGVGYTF. CDR3 bases: TGTGCCAGCAGTTTCTTGGCGGGTGCCCTCGGGGGGGTTGGCTACACCTTC.

The chain joins TRBV7-9 to TRBJ2-1; a possible D gene is TRBD1 (6 bases). The CDR3 loop spans 16 amino acids. Germline CDR1 reads SEHNR; CDR2 reads FQNEAQ (reference sequence). Trimming took 4 bases from V and 1 from J, leaving 14 bases between them. This CDR3 reads CASSSPQGFSYNEQFF. CDR3 nucleotides: TGTGCCAGCAGCTCCCCACAGGGTTTTTCCTACAATGAGCAGTTCTTC.

The chain carries TRBV5-6 and TRBJ1-2; D not certain. Trimming stripped 4 bases from V and 4 bases from J, with 23 bases between. CDR3 size: 17 residues. Per the germline V gene, CDR1 is SGHDT and CDR2 is YYEEEE. The CDR3, as DNA: TGTGCCAGCAGCCCTCCCGGGAGCCAAGCCCTCGGCTATGGCTACACCTTC. This translates into CASSPPGSQALGYGYTF.

The chain uses TRBV29-1 and TRBJ1-1; tentative D call: TRBD1 (5 bases). This CDR3 spans 12 amino acids. Germline CDR1 is SQVTM and CDR2 is ANQGSEA. V shed 6 bases and J shed 8 bases, with 16 bases lying between them. In DNA form, the CDR3 reads TGCAGCGTAGGGGCAGGGTATAAGGAAGCTTTCTTT. It is translated as CSVGAGYKEAFF.

This clone was recorded once. V and J are TRBV6-5 and TRBJ1-2, with 12 nucleotides matching TRBD1. There are 14 residues in the CDR3. V was clipped by 5 bases and J by 8 bases; unmatched bases: 6. Looked up from germline, CDR1 is MNHEY and CDR2 is SVGAGI. CDR3 sequence (DNA): TGTGCCAGCAGTCAGGGGACAGGGGGCCAGGGCTACACCTTC. It codes for CASSQGTGGQGYTF.